This T cell receptor beta chain was captured by sequencing in a study of T cells in Graves' hyperthyroidism and ophthalmopathy. This clonotype has more than one count but fewer than ten. It was considered stable Graves' hyperthyroidism when ophthalmopathy did not progress within 18 months. Germline values: CDR1 SGHDT, CDR2 YYEEEE. CDR3 size: 16 residues. Trimming took 4 bases from V and 2 from J, leaving 18 bases between them. Using RNA transcripts as the source, TCR beta CDR3 regions were amplified. The TCR CDR3 first-round RT-PCR relied on the HTBI primer set. TCRdb recomputed calls from the multiplex PCR reads with MiXCR, one row per CDR3 protein. The data show about 210,000 distinct CDR3 sequences, 15% to 20% seen once.

The sequence came from a man in his fifties or sixties with Graves' hyperthyroidism. Source material: blood. The rearrangement joins TRBV5-6 to TRBJ1-2; TRBD1 is a possible D gene (6 bases). The CDR3 sequence is CASSRLGADLNYGYTF. CDR3 sequence (DNA): TGTGCCAGCAGCCGCCTGGGGGCCGACTTAAACTATGGCTACACCTTC.